This TCR beta chain was sequenced during a study of OX40 agonist ivuxolimab in advanced cancers. The overall study: An agonistic human IgG2 monoclonal antibody against OX40 (CD134) was given. Partial responses were seen in three patients, one with hepatocellular carcinoma and two with cutaneous melanoma.

Whole-study findings and limits: Those patients achieving a partial response at 0.1-3.0 mg/kg showed among the lowest clonal expansion.

Comment on this clone: Its antigen is unidentified.

Assay used: immunoSEQ multiplex PCR; TCRdb lists only in-frame clones, some missing. The data contain roughly 70,000 clones, over 80% of them seen just once; the ten biggest clones take up under 7.5%. This CDR3 has 13 amino acids. Deletions cut 0 bases from V and 5 bases from J, with 8 bases between. CDR1 is SGHNT and CDR2 is YYREEE in the germline V gene (reference sequence). This sequence joins TRBV5-4 and TRBJ1-1; TRBD1 might be the D (5 bases). This sequence originates from an adult with an advanced solid tumor such as melanoma, head and neck, liver or kidney cancer. Sequencing used CD4+ or CD8+ T cells sorted from blood, obtained in a trial of the OX40 agonist ivuxolimab. This CDR3 is CASSLGGGTEAFF. The CDR3 region has the DNA TGTGCCAGCAGCTTGGGGGGGGGAACTGAAGCTTTCTTT.